The present TCR beta chain was sequenced within a study of blood T cell repertoires in COVID-19. Study-level information: Italy, Spain and the United States were the sources of the convalescent and acute COVID-19 samples. T cells, B-cell-depleted T cells, or PBMCs supplied cDNA or gDNA.

Original processing notes: Estimation of nucleated cell counts relied on the amplification of reference gene primers. TCRdb's table, derived via immunoSEQ multiplex PCR, lists solely in-frame clones and lacks some. V, J and clone size reflect that table, while D and trimming were determined from the DNA. Found here are roughly 80,000 clones, about 85% of them singletons; the top ten hold just under 6%. This CDR3 has 13 residues. V lost 3 bases and J 0 bases, leaving 6 bases between the germline ends. A note on this clone: Other DNA sequences in the sample encode the same CDR3.

This clonotype was obtained from a man aged 55 to 70 with active or convalescent COVID-19. The sequenced sample was peripheral blood. The chain carries TRBV12-3 or TRBV12-4 and TRBJ2-7, with a possible D match to TRBD2 (6 bases). This CDR3 is CASSLRDSYEQYF. DNA of the CDR3: TGTGCCAGCAGTTTGCGGGACTCCTACGAGCAGTACTTC.